Detailed here is one TCR beta chain. Its antigen is unidentified. The data were produced by immunoSEQ multiplex PCR, yet TCRdb's version contains in-frame clones alone and is incomplete. Among some 150,000 clones listed, around 84% were seen once. Relapse was seen in all patients after autologous stem cell transplantation, and brentuximab vedotin exposure was variable. Best responses were complete response, partial response or progressive disease. The data stem from a study of PD-1 blockade in classical Hodgkin lymphoma. Study results and caveats: By C4D1, diversity of CD4+ TCRs had risen significantly, whereas that of CD8+ TCRs had not. Similar baseline diversity was found in complete responders and newly diagnosed patients.

The CDR3 contains 13 residues. Germline V gives CDR1 LGHNA, CDR2 YNFKEQ. With V trimmed by 4 bases and J by 6 bases, 5 bases remained unmatched. The gene calls are TRBV4-2 and TRBJ1-1; TRBD1 agrees at 7 bases. Material: peripheral blood mononuclear cells (PBMCs), obtained before the second cycle of nivolumab. The sequence came from a human donor with classical Hodgkin lymphoma. The CDR3 loop is CASSRQGGSEAFF. The CDR3 DNA reads TGTGCCAGCAGCCGACAGGGTGGATCTGAAGCTTTCTTT.